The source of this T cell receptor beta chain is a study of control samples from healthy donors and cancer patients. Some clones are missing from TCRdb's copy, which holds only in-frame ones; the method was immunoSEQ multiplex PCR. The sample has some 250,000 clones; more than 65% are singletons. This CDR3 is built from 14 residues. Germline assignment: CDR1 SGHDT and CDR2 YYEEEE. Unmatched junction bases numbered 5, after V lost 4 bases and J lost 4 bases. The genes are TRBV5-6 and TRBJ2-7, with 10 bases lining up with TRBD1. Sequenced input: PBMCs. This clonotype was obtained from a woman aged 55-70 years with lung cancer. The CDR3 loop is CASSLGQGGYEQYF. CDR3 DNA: TGTGCCAGCAGCCTAGGACAGGGGGGATACGAGCAGTACTTC.